In this sample, the clone carrying this T cell receptor (beta chain) turned up many times. The record originates from a study of neurological immune-mediated disorders. About the research overall: In a group of approximately 35 multiple sclerosis patients, 31 had the relapsing-remitting type and 3 had the secondary progressive type.

2 million unsorted PBMCs were stored in RNAlater at -80 °C before RNA extraction. Every sequencing run gave over 190 million TCR-beta sequences, taken from 15-18 subjects. TCRdb passed the 5' RACE reads through MiXCR, listing each CDR3 protein once. Of about 50,000 distinct CDR3 sequences in the sample, roughly 4.3% were seen once. The V end lost 1 base, the J end lost 7 bases, and 10 bases lay between the germline ends. The CDR3 length is 12 residues. The V gene's germline CDR1 is DFQATT and CDR2 SNEGSKA (reference sequence). The sequence was collected from a man aged 50-59 years with multiple sclerosis. V is TRBV20-1 and J is TRBJ2-5; possibly TRBD2 for D (6 bases). Specimen: PBMCs. The CDR3 bases are TGCAGTGCTAGAGCGGGACTCGGGACCCAGTACTTC. The encoded protein is CSARAGLGTQYF.